This T cell receptor beta chain was captured in a study of radiotherapy plus CTLA-4 blockade in lung cancer. TCRdb keeps only in-frame clones here, not all; method: immunoSEQ multiplex PCR. This sample has under 55,000 clones, with 75% to 85% found just once. The V and J ends lost 4 bases and 1 base respectively, with 10 bases between them. The germline V gene encodes CDR1 SGHAT and CDR2 FQDESV (reference sequence). The CDR3 consists of 14 residues. J is TRBJ1-1 and V is TRBV11-1; D is undetermined. The receptor comes from a human donor with non-small cell lung cancer who had stable disease on radiotherapy plus ipilimumab. The sample consisted of peripheral blood, taken from a patient treated with radiotherapy plus ipilimumab. In DNA, the CDR3 is TGTGCCAGCAGCTATCCGGGTTGGAACACTGAAGCTTTCTTT. Protein product: CASSYPGWNTEAFF.